The next 22 T cell receptor beta chains were all read from a single sample in a study of cytomegalovirus exposure and HLA in healthy donors. 60 Vbeta and 13 Jbeta primers were used in PCR. The assay was immunoSEQ multiplex PCR, and TCRdb's table has in-frame clones only and misses some. The data contain about 240,000 clones, about 80% of them singletons. The sample comprised PBMCs. The receptors originated from a woman aged 55-70 years in good health and CMV-seropositive.

V is TRBV29-1 and J is TRBJ1-1, with a tentative D call TRBD1 (6 bases). This CDR3 region has 15 residues. Between the trimmed V and J ends, which lost 6 bases and 4 bases, there was a span of 21 bases. Germline V gene data show CDR1 as SQVTM and CDR2 as ANQGSEA. The CDR3 DNA reads TGCAGCGTCGCAACAGGGTCAAGTACATCCACTGAAGCTTTCTTT. It specifies CSVATGSSTSTEAFF.

CDR3 residues: CASSELAALYNEQFF. DNA for the CDR3: TGTGCCAGCAGCGAACTAGCGGCCCTCTACAATGAGCAGTTCTTC. V and J are TRBV28 and TRBJ2-1, with TRBD2 matching over 8 bases. Trimming removed 6 bases from V and 3 bases from J; junction bases left unmatched: 7. The CDR3 length is 15 residues. Looked up from germline, CDR1 is MDHEN and CDR2 is SYDVKM.

The genes are TRBV30 and TRBJ2-1; 9 nucleotides align to TRBD2. The germline CDR1 and CDR2 sequences are GTSNPN and SVGIG (reference sequence). J gave up 9 bases and V 5 bases, and 17 bases lay outside the gene matches. The CDR3 consists of 16 residues. The CDR3 reads CAWVISGTSIGGEQFF. As DNA, the CDR3 is TGTGCCTGGGTAATTTCCGGGACTAGCATAGGAGGTGAGCAGTTCTTC.

As DNA, the CDR3 is TGCGCCAGCAGCCAACGAGTAGCGGGAGTCTACGAGCAGTACTTC. Residues: CASSQRVAGVYEQYF. The V gene is TRBV4-1, the J gene TRBJ2-7; TRBD2 agrees at 9 bases. J was trimmed by 3 bases and V by 2 bases; bases with no gene match: 5. Looked up from germline, CDR1 is MGHRA and CDR2 is YSYEKL. The CDR3 spans 15 residues.

J is TRBJ2-3 and V is TRBV5-1; unclear D gene. Trimming left V 1 base short and J 0 bases short, with 15 bases between. The CDR3 runs 17 residues. The germline V gene has CDR1 SGHRS and CDR2 YFSETQ. The CDR3 nucleotides are TGCGCCAGCAGCTTGTTGTTGCAGCGCGCTAGCACAGATACGCAGTATTTT. Its translation: CASSLLLQRASTDTQYF.

The chain uses TRBV7-2 and TRBJ2-1; tentatively, D is TRBD1 (5 bases). V was clipped by 0 bases and J by 13 bases, with 10 bases between them. Per germline, CDR1 SGHTA and CDR2 FQGNSA. This CDR3 contains 12 residues. The CDR3 sequence: CASSLARTQQFF. CDR3 sequence (DNA): TGTGCCAGCAGCTTAGCTAGGACACAACAGTTCTTC.

This chain links TRBV5-1 with TRBJ2-2; 8 nucleotides align to TRBD2. With 6 bases clipped from V and 6 bases from J, the junction kept 10 bases outside the gene matches. This CDR3 has 15 residues. Germline CDR1 SGHRS, CDR2 YFSETQ. The CDR3 coding sequence is TGCGCCAGCAAAACTAGCGGACAAAGGGCCGGGGAGCTGTTTTTT. Translated, it gives CASKTSGQRAGELFF. Full variable domain (missing parts from reference TRBV5-1 and TRBJ2-2): KAGVTQTPRYLIKTRGQQVTLSCSPISGHRSVSWYQQTPGQGLQFLFEYFSETQRNKGNFPGRFSGRQFSNSRSEMNVSTLELGDSALYLCASKTSGQRAGELFFGEGSRLTVL.

The table lists this clone with a count of one. J is TRBJ2-2 and V is TRBV19; maybe TRBD2 (5 bases). V was clipped by 6 bases and J by 3 bases, with 8 bases between them. Germline assignment: CDR1 LNHDA and CDR2 SQIVND (reference sequence). This CDR3 spans 13 amino acids. CDR3 residues: CASRRDYTGELFF. The CDR3 region has the DNA TGTGCCAGTAGGAGGGATTACACCGGGGAGCTGTTTTTT.

This clone was seen once. The V call is TRBV30, the J call TRBJ1-3; D call uncertain. Germline V gives CDR1 GTSNPN, CDR2 SVGIG (reference sequence). V lost 5 bases, J lost 7 bases, and 9 bases lay in between. This CDR3 is built from 11 residues. The CDR3 spells CAWERSNTIYF. CDR3 DNA sequence: TGTGCCTGGGAGAGGAGTAACACCATATATTTT. Full variable domain (outside the CDR3, taken from reference TRBV30 and TRBJ1-3): SQTIHQWPATLVQPVGSPLSLECTVEGTSNPNLYWYRQAAGRGLQLLFYSVGIGQISSEVPQNLSASRPQDRQFILSSKKLLLSDSGFYLCAWERSNTIYFGEGSWLTVV.

The chain carries TRBV28 and TRBJ2-7; 8 bases are shared with TRBD1. With 7 bases clipped from V and 0 bases from J, the junction kept 8 bases outside the gene matches. The CDR3 spans 15 residues. CDR1 MDHEN and CDR2 SYDVKM come from the germline V gene. The CDR3 loop reads CASTSTGALSYEQYF. CDR3 nucleotide sequence: TGTGCCAGCACCTCGACAGGGGCCCTCTCCTACGAGCAGTACTTC.

The rearrangement uses TRBV30 and TRBJ1-5; the D gene is possibly TRBD1 (5 bases). Germline V lookup: CDR1 GTSNPN, CDR2 SVGIG (reference sequence). V was shortened by 0 bases and J by 5 bases, with 14 bases between the two germline ends. The CDR3 consists of 15 residues. The CDR3 spells CAWSVPHRGDQPQHF. The CDR3 DNA reads as TGTGCCTGGAGTGTACCTCATCGGGGGGATCAGCCCCAGCATTTT.

The V call is TRBV5-1, the J call TRBJ2-1, with D perhaps matching TRBD1 (6 bases). V lost 5 bases and J lost 2, with 14 bases in between. The CDR3 is 15 residues long. Germline loops: CDR1 SGHRS, CDR2 YFSETQ. In DNA form, the CDR3 reads TGCGCCAGCAGAATCCAGGGGAGTACCTACAATGAGCAGTTCTTC. This translates into CASRIQGSTYNEQFF.

The V and J genes are TRBV5-1 and TRBJ2-3; possibly TRBD2 for D (5 bases). The germline gives CDR1 SGHRS, CDR2 YFSETQ. The CDR3 length is 15 residues. The ends were cut back, 5 bases at V and 6 bases at J, with 19 bases in the middle. The CDR3 here is CASRLTGKVVDTQYF. CDR3 DNA: TGCGCCAGCAGATTGACGGGGAAAGTAGTGGATACGCAGTATTTT.

DNA of the CDR3: TGTGCCAGTAGAACGGCTAATGAAAAACTGTTTTTT. Protein sequence: CASRTANEKLFF. J is TRBJ1-4 and V is TRBV19; D not resolved. Trimming took 6 bases from V and 3 from J, leaving 5 bases between them. Germline CDR1 reads LNHDA; CDR2 reads SQIVND (reference sequence). The CDR3 runs 12 residues.

The CDR3, as DNA: TGTGCCACCAGCATCGGGACAGGCTCGAGATACGAGCAGTACTTC. This sequence encodes CATSIGTGSRYEQYF. This chain joins TRBV15 and TRBJ2-7; 8 bases line up with TRBD1. Per the germline V gene, CDR1 is LNHNV and CDR2 is YYDKDF (reference sequence). This CDR3 spans 15 amino acids. Trimming removed 4 bases from V and 4 bases from J; junction bases left unmatched: 9.

The chain recombines TRBV29-1 with TRBJ2-1, with 8 nucleotides matching TRBD2. V dropped 4 bases and J dropped 8; count of bases not matched to a gene: 10. Germline CDR1 reads SQVTM; CDR2 reads ANQGSEA. This CDR3 contains 14 residues. CDR3 in amino acids: CSVALLAGRDEQFF. In nucleotides, the CDR3 is TGCAGCGTTGCCTTGCTAGCGGGTAGGGATGAGCAGTTCTTC.

The genes are TRBV5-1 and TRBJ2-3; the match to TRBD1 covers 9 bases. The germline gives CDR1 SGHRS, CDR2 YFSETQ. The CDR3 runs 18 residues. V gave up 3 bases and J gave up 6 bases; unmatched junction bases: 17. The CDR3 bases are TGCGCCAGCAGCTACACCTTAGGGACAGGGCAAACGGTCGATACGCAGTATTTT. Translating it yields CASSYTLGTGQTVDTQYF.

The chain uses TRBV6-6 and TRBJ1-4; unclear D gene. The CDR3 consists of 15 residues. Trimming pared 5 bases from V and 3 bases from J, leaving 13 bases between. From germline, CDR1 is MNHNY and CDR2 SVGAGI (reference sequence). This CDR3 is CASSDTGAPNEKLFF. CDR3 sequence (DNA): TGTGCCAGCAGTGATACGGGTGCTCCTAATGAAAAACTGTTTTTT.

The rearrangement links TRBV5-1 to TRBJ2-5; D remains unclear. The V gene lost 5 bases and the J gene lost 3 bases, with 5 bases spanning the gap. This CDR3 contains 11 residues. The germline V gene encodes CDR1 SGHRS and CDR2 YFSETQ. CDR3: CASRSEETQYF. CDR3 DNA sequence: TGCGCCAGCAGGTCCGAAGAGACCCAGTACTTC.

In DNA form, the CDR3 reads TGCGCCAGCAGCTTGACAGGGGTGCCCGGGGAGCTGTTTTTT. Translation gives CASSLTGVPGELFF. The chain links TRBV5-1 to TRBJ2-2; 7 bases are shared with TRBD1. The J segment lost 6 bases and the V segment lost 1 base, leaving 3 bases of the junction unmatched. CDR1 is SGHRS, CDR2 YFSETQ, per germline. The CDR3 has 14 residues.

The CDR3 here is CASSVTGTANTGELFF. For the CDR3, the DNA is TGTGCCAGCAGCGTTACCGGGACTGCGAACACCGGGGAGCTGTTTTTT. The chain recombines TRBV9 with TRBJ2-2; D is possibly TRBD2 (6 bases). With 2 bases removed from V and 0 bases from J, the gap between germline ends came to 11 bases. Looked up from germline, CDR1 is SGDLS and CDR2 is YYNGEE. The CDR3 runs 16 residues.

V gene TRBV7-9 combines with J gene TRBJ2-7; possible D gene TRBD2, 5 bases. CDR3 size: 15 residues. Per the germline V gene, CDR1 is SEHNR and CDR2 is FQNEAQ (reference sequence). V gave up 4 bases and J gave up 5 bases, with 18 bases separating them. This chain's CDR3 is CASSSLGLTADEQYF. The CDR3 bases are TGTGCCAGCAGCTCGCTCGGACTGACTGCCGACGAGCAGTACTTC.